The rows below give T cell receptor beta chains drawn from one sample of a study of T-cell memory formation after mild COVID-19. TCRdb called the 5' RACE reads again in MiXCR, with one record for every CDR3 protein. The table has approximately 350,000 distinct CDR3 sequences, 25% to 30% seen once. Sequenced material: PBMCs or a T cell subset sorted from them (not recorded which). All receptors derive from an adult woman who had mild COVID-19 (a few samples of this study predate the infection). Cell type and time point are not known. The conserved cysteine and the conserved F or W are not part of the CDR3 here. Clone sizes are given selectively: once, few, many, or a class where the clone is expanded.

v_gene,abundance,CDR3aa
TRBV25-1,few,ASSENTQETQY
TRBV9,.,ASSVYRDYPRGEQF
TRBV5-6,.,ASMTRAEETQY
TRBV5-5,.,ASSLAVFQNEQF
TRBV7-2,.,ASSLVGGFDGTEAF
TRBV4-1,.,ASSQDWNEQF
TRBV9,.,ASSPGTIQY
TRBV11-2,.,ASSLDPLAGTGELF
TRBV5-1,.,ASSLGQGAYEQF
TRBV7-9,.,ASSPTETLSGTGSVYGYT
TRBV5-1,.,ASSLGQGWVYGYT
TRBV3-2,.,ASSQGGIGTGVTDTQY
TRBV18,.,ASSFTSGDDYGYT
TRBV19,.,ASTSRGPWNQPQH
TRBV4-1,.,ASSHPVKGAGAF
TRBV20-1,.,SASSAYGYT
TRBV7-9,few,ASSPPSGLGTEAF
TRBV6-6,.,ASSKDGLYGYT
TRBV9,few,ASSVLGGGDTQY
TRBV7-8,.,ASSLAPRQGNTEAF
TRBV20-1,few,SARGQGVHNEQF
TRBV6-5,many,ASSYSPTDTGELF
TRBV7-6,.,ASSPGLAGGPHEQF
TRBV30,few,AWRKRLAVYNEQF
TRBV5-1,many,ASSLTSGNTGELF
TRBV7-3,few,ASSRGVGYGYT
TRBV7-6,.,ASSLAGSSGDLTYEQY
TRBV11-2,.,ASSLVPSTIQQY
TRBV20-1,.,SATPAAYGYT
TRBV24-1,.,ATRGAERETQY
TRBV18,.,ASSGLAGTYEQY
TRBV20-1,.,SADSGRKVETQY
TRBV14,.,ASSQDLGTGIYEQY
TRBV5-1,.,ASSFSLGNINYGYT
TRBV12-3/TRBV12-4,few,ASSFSGQGFAEAF
TRBV6-5,few,ASSYGQNYGYT
TRBV7-9,few,ASSPGTTKEF
TRBV7-2,many,ASSSGLAGGEQF
TRBV5-6,few,ASSLITLRGEGTYEQY
TRBV29-1,.,SGTGEDEQF
TRBV7-2,.,ASSSTGTAQETQY
TRBV12-3/TRBV12-4,few,ASSRRSYTEAF
TRBV20-1,few,SGRRPAGGDTQY
TRBV11-2,few,ASSLDGPGLAVDTQY